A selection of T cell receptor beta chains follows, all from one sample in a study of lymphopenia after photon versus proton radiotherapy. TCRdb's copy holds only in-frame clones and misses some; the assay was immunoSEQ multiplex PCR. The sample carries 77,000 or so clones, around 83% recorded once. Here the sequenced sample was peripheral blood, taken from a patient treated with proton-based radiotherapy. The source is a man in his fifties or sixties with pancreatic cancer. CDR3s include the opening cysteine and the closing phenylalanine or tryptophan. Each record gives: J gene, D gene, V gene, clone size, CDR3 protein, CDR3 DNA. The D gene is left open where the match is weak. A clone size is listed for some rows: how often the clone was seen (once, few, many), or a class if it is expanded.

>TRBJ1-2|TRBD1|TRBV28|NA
CASSFSSPGGINGYTF
TGTGCCAGCAGTTTTTCCTCGCCAGGGGGCATAAATGGCTACACCTTC
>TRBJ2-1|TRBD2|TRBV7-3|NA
CASSLTSGYNEQFF
TGTGCCAGCAGCTTGACTAGCGGCTACAATGAGCAGTTCTTC
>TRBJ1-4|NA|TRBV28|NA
CASRSQGEKLFF
TGTGCCAGCCGTTCACAGGGTGAAAAACTGTTTTTT
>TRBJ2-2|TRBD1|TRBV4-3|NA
CASSQRTGANTGELFF
TGCGCCAGCAGCCAACGGACAGGCGCGAACACCGGGGAGCTGTTTTTT
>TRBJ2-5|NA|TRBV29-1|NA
CSVPDRPQETQYF
TGCAGCGTCCCTGACAGGCCCCAAGAGACCCAGTACTTC
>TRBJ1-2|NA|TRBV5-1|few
CASSLGTTNGYTF
TGCGCCAGCAGCTTGGGGACAACTAATGGCTACACCTTC
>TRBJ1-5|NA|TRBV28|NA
CASSSVYKGGNQPQHF
TGTGCCAGCAGTTCGGTCTACAAGGGAGGCAATCAGCCCCAGCATTTT
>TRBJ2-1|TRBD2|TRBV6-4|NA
CASARTSGNYNEQFF
TGTGCCAGCGCTCGGACTAGCGGGAACTACAATGAGCAGTTCTTC
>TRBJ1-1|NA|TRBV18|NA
CASSPVPGTLNTEAFF
TGTGCCAGCTCACCAGTTCCCGGGACACTGAACACTGAAGCTTTCTTT
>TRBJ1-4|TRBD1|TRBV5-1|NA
CASSITGQGNEKLFF
TGCGCCAGCAGCATAACGGGACAGGGGAATGAAAAACTGTTTTTT
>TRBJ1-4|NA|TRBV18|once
CASGTLNEKLFF
TGTGCCAGCGGGACCCTCAATGAAAAACTGTTTTTT
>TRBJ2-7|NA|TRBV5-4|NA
CASSYYRGGEQYF
TGTGCCAGCAGCTACTACAGGGGAGGCGAGCAGTACTTC
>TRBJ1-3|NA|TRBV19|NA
CASSVTGSSGNTIYF
TGTGCCAGTAGTGTCACAGGGAGCTCTGGAAACACCATATATTTT
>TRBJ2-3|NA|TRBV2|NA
CASSAAGSKTDTQYF
TGTGCCAGCAGTGCGGCCGGGAGTAAGACAGATACGCAGTATTTT
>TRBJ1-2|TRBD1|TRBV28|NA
CASRPWDRGWGYTF
TGTGCCAGCCGCCCATGGGACAGGGGATGGGGCTACACCTTC
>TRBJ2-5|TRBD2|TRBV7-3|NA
CASSLRGRSLAGVEQETQYF
TGTGCCAGCAGCTTAAGGGGGAGAAGTCTAGCGGGAGTGGAGCAAGAGACCCAGTACTTC